These 32 T cell receptor beta chains were sequenced from one sample in a study of blood T cell repertoires in COVID-19. The assay was immunoSEQ multiplex PCR, and TCRdb's table has in-frame clones only and misses some. The sample consists of around 240,000 clones, about 90% of them appearing once. The sample consisted of peripheral blood. The receptors were gathered from a woman aged 30 to 39 who had recovered from COVID-19.

The chain carries TRBV11-2 and TRBJ1-4, with TRBD1 identical over 9 bases. Trimming took 5 bases from V and 8 from J; bases not matched to a gene: 12. Germline-derived CDR1 and CDR2 are SGHAT and FQNNGV. The CDR3 consists of 16 residues. The CDR3 sequence: CASSPRTGVIGEKLFF. CDR3 nucleotides: TGTGCCAGCAGCCCGAGGACAGGGGTAATAGGGGAAAAACTGTTTTTT.

The rearrangement links TRBV11-1 to TRBJ1-2; perhaps TRBD1 as D (5 bases). In germline, CDR1 is SGHAT, CDR2 FQDESV (reference sequence). Trimming removed 4 bases from V and 5 bases from J, with 8 bases in between. The length of the CDR3 is 12 residues. CDR3 nucleotide sequence: TGTGCCAGCAGCTCGGAGGGGTATGGCTACACCTTC. This translates into CASSSEGYGYTF.

This clone has just a few counts. The rearrangement joins TRBV4-1 to TRBJ2-2; D is uncertain. From germline, CDR1 is MGHRA and CDR2 YSYEKL. This CDR3 spans 14 amino acids. Trimming stripped 5 bases from V and 6 bases from J, with 13 bases between. CDR3: CASSSQSSPGELFF. In DNA form, the CDR3 reads TGCGCCAGCAGCTCTCAGTCCTCCCCCGGGGAGCTGTTTTTT.

This rearrangement joins TRBV6-5 to TRBJ1-4; 7 bases match TRBD1. J gave up 8 bases and V 8 bases, and 11 bases lay outside the gene matches. Germline V gives CDR1 MNHEY, CDR2 SVGAGI. The CDR3 runs to 14 residues. CDR3: CASGKRGGGEKLFF. The DNA of the CDR3 is TGTGCCAGCGGGAAACGAGGGGGCGGGGAAAAACTGTTTTTT.

This clone came up once. CDR3 sequence: CASSFAPIYGYTF. CDR3 sequence (DNA): TGTGCCAGCAGCTTTGCCCCTATCTATGGCTACACCTTC. The chain combines TRBV11-2 with TRBJ1-2, with D unresolved. V was trimmed by 3 bases and J by 4 bases, leaving 9 bases between them. CDR1 is SGHAT and CDR2 is FQNNGV in the germline V gene. This CDR3 region has 13 residues.

This chain uses TRBV5-4 with TRBJ2-5; 13 bases agree with TRBD2. Germline V lookup: CDR1 SGHNT, CDR2 YYREEE (reference sequence). V lost 6 bases to trimming and J lost 5 bases; unmatched junction nucleotides: 7. The CDR3 consists of 15 residues. CDR3 amino acids: CASTRTSGGLETQYF. CDR3 DNA sequence: TGTGCCAGCACCCGGACTAGCGGGGGTTTGGAGACCCAGTACTTC.

The CDR3 loop reads CASSLRVFDRGGGQPQHF. CDR3 nucleotide sequence: TGTGCCAGCAGCTTACGGGTCTTTGATAGGGGGGGCGGTCAGCCCCAGCATTTT. The J gene is TRBJ1-5, the V gene TRBV7-2; TRBD1 might be the D (6 bases). This CDR3 has 18 residues. Germline V lookup: CDR1 SGHTA, CDR2 FQGNSA. Trimming cost V 2 bases and J 6 bases, with 23 bases left between them.

V gene TRBV14 combines with J gene TRBJ2-5; possibly TRBD2 for D (7 bases). V lost 2 bases and J lost 3, with 13 bases in between. The CDR3 is made up of 15 amino acids. Germline V gene sequence: CDR1 SGHDN, CDR2 FVKESK. Written as DNA, the CDR3 is TGTGCCAGCAGCCAACCGCGGGGGCTTGAAGAGACCCAGTACTTC. This codes for CASSQPRGLEETQYF.

The chain employs TRBV14 and TRBJ2-2; TRBD1 agrees at 8 bases. The trim removed 1 base at V and 4 bases at J, leaving 5 bases unmatched. The CDR3 extends over 16 amino acids. The germline V gene has CDR1 SGHDN and CDR2 FVKESK. This CDR3 reads CASSQVPGGLTGELFF. In DNA, the CDR3 is TGTGCCAGCAGCCAAGTCCCAGGGGGCCTCACCGGGGAGCTGTTTTTT. Based on the CDR3 plus reference TRBV14 and TRBJ2-2, the full variable domain is EAGVTQFPSHSVIEKGQTVTLRCDPISGHDNLYWYRRVMGKEIKFLLHFVKESKQDESGMPNNRFLAERTGGTYSTLKVQPAELEDSGVYFCASSQVPGGLTGELFFGEGSRLTVL.

This clone appeared once. J is TRBJ1-2 and V is TRBV5-4; D gene ambiguous. The V end lost 5 bases, the J end lost 3 bases, and 11 bases lay between the germline ends. Germline assignment: CDR1 SGHNT and CDR2 YYREEE (reference sequence). The CDR3 is made up of 13 amino acids. The CDR3 reads CASREGSDYGYTF. The CDR3 coding sequence is TGTGCCAGCAGAGAGGGTAGCGACTATGGCTACACCTTC. Using reference TRBV5-4 and TRBJ1-2 for the parts outside the CDR3, the full variable domain is ETGVTQSPTHLIKTRGQQVTLRCSSQSGHNTVSWYQQALGQGPQFIFQYYREEENGRGNFPPRFSGLQFPNYSSELNVNALELDDSALYLCASREGSDYGYTFGSGTRLTVV.

This chain links TRBV5-6 with TRBJ2-7; 9 positions match TRBD1. V lost 1 base to trimming and J lost 3 bases; unmatched junction nucleotides: 11. CDR3 length: 17 amino acids. The V gene's germline CDR1 is SGHDT and CDR2 YYEEEE. The CDR3 sequence is CASSLRRTGANIYEQYF. CDR3 coding DNA: TGTGCCAGCAGCTTGAGGCGGACAGGGGCGAATATCTACGAGCAGTACTTC.

The chain recombines TRBV7-2 with TRBJ2-1; TRBD2 matches 15 bases. Germline-derived CDR1 and CDR2 are SGHTA and FQGNSA. The V gene end was trimmed by 4 bases and the J gene end by 6 bases; junction bases not matched to a gene: 1. CDR3 length equals 15 residues. CDR3 in amino acids: CASSWTSGGANEQFF. DNA of the CDR3: TGTGCCAGCAGCTGGACTAGCGGGGGGGCCAATGAGCAGTTCTTC.

The table lists this clone with a few counts. The chain recombines TRBV29-1 with TRBJ1-5; 10 nucleotides agree with TRBD1. J was trimmed by 0 bases and V by 7 bases; bases with no gene match: 15. This CDR3 is built from 18 residues. CDR1 and CDR2 from the germline V gene are SQVTM and ANQGSEA. The CDR3 region is CSAYPRDRGPDSNQPQHF. The CDR3 nucleotides read TGCAGCGCTTACCCCCGGGACAGGGGACCGGATAGCAATCAGCCCCAGCATTTT.

V usage is TRBV9 and J usage is TRBJ1-4; D unresolved. The germline CDR1 and CDR2 sequences are SGDLS and YYNGEE. The CDR3 is 14 amino acids. Trimming removed 0 bases from V and 8 bases from J, with 11 bases in between. CDR3 nucleotide sequence: TGTGCCAGCAGCGTAGGCGGGGTTGACGAAAAACTGTTTTTT. Amino acid sequence: CASSVGGVDEKLFF.

V usage is TRBV6-5 and J usage is TRBJ2-5, with TRBD1 matching 10 bases. The length of the CDR3 is 14 residues. Germline V lookup: CDR1 MNHEY, CDR2 SVGAGI. The V and J ends lost 6 bases and 7 bases, in that order; junction bases with no gene match: 8. The CDR3 here is CASSTPGQGTTQYF. CDR3 in DNA: TGTGCCAGCAGCACACCGGGACAGGGGACGACCCAGTACTTC.

Only one count was recorded for this clone. This chain uses TRBV5-4 with TRBJ1-1; D possibly corresponds to TRBD1 (6 bases). The V gene lost 2 bases and the J gene lost 1 base, with 15 bases spanning the gap. The length of the CDR3 is 16 residues. Germline values: CDR1 SGHNT, CDR2 YYREEE (reference sequence). CDR3 loop: CASSFGGAGANTEAFF. The DNA of the CDR3 is TGTGCCAGCAGCTTCGGGGGGGCGGGTGCGAACACTGAAGCTTTCTTT.

The J gene is TRBJ2-1, the V gene TRBV9, with D possibly being TRBD1 (5 bases). The V gene's germline CDR1 is SGDLS and CDR2 YYNGEE. Deletions cut 4 bases from V and 7 bases from J, with 15 bases between. This CDR3 spans 14 amino acids. CDR3 residues: CASSPQEHRNEQFF. The CDR3 DNA reads as TGTGCCAGCAGCCCACAGGAACACAGGAATGAGCAGTTCTTC. Variable domain in full (rest from reference TRBV9 and TRBJ2-1): DSGVTQTPKHLITATGQRVTLRCSPRSGDLSVYWYQQSLDQGLQFLIQYYNGEERAKGNILERFSAQQFPDLHSELNLSSLELGDSALYFCASSPQEHRNEQFFGPGTRLTVL.

The J gene is TRBJ2-3, the V gene TRBV5-1; D perhaps matches TRBD1 (6 bases). This CDR3 contains 14 residues. Germline-derived CDR1 and CDR2 are SGHRS and YFSETQ. V lost 4 bases and J lost 0, with 9 bases in between. CDR3 sequence: CASSTDSSTDTQYF. CDR3 DNA sequence: TGCGCCAGCAGCACGGACAGTAGCACAGATACGCAGTATTTT.

The gene calls are TRBV27 and TRBJ2-7; D unclear. The germline V and J ends were trimmed by 8 bases and 9 bases, with 20 bases remaining between them. The CDR3 totals 13 residues. Germline V CDR1 and CDR2: MNHEY, SMNVEV (reference sequence). The DNA of the CDR3 is TGTGCCAGCTCCCCGTCTCCCACCTCCGGGCAGTACTTC. This translates into CASSPSPTSGQYF.

The rearrangement uses TRBV16 and TRBJ2-3; TRBD2 might be the D (5 bases). Germline V gene lookup returns CDR1 KGHSY and CDR2 FQNENV. The V gene lost 0 bases and the J gene lost 3 bases, with 13 bases spanning the gap. The length of the CDR3 is 16 residues. CDR3 protein: CASSQSKSGGTDTQYF. DNA of the CDR3: TGTGCCAGCAGCCAATCGAAATCAGGAGGTACAGATACGCAGTATTTT.

The chain couples TRBV9 to TRBJ1-2, with TRBD1 identical over 11 bases. Germline CDR1 and CDR2: SGDLS and YYNGEE. This CDR3 has 14 amino acids. J was trimmed by 7 bases and V by 0 bases; bases with no gene match: 2. In nucleotides, the CDR3 is TGTGCCAGCAGCGTAGATGGGACAGGGGGTGGCTACACCTTC. It is translated as CASSVDGTGGGYTF. The entire variable domain, with the rest obtained from reference TRBV9 and TRBJ1-2, is as follows: DSGVTQTPKHLITATGQRVTLRCSPRSGDLSVYWYQQSLDQGLQFLIQYYNGEERAKGNILERFSAQQFPDLHSELNLSSLELGDSALYFCASSVDGTGGGYTFGSGTRLTVV.

The V gene is TRBV10-1, the J gene TRBJ1-2, with TRBD1 matching over 7 bases. CDR1 is WNHNN and CDR2 is SYGVQD in the germline V gene (reference sequence). The CDR3 runs to 14 residues. V gave up 7 bases and J gave up 6 bases; unmatched junction bases: 11. The chain's CDR3 is CASNYRGPGDGYTF. Written as DNA, the CDR3 is TGCGCCAGCAATTACAGGGGCCCGGGCGATGGCTACACCTTC.

This clone was observed a few times. The V gene is TRBV3-1 (or the pseudogene TRBV3-2), the J gene TRBJ2-7, with a tentative D call TRBD2 (5 bases). Germline CDR1 is LGHDT and CDR2 is YNNKEL (reference sequence). The CDR3 is 12 residues long. V shed 5 bases and J shed 6 bases, with 11 bases lying between them. CDR3 sequence: CASSSLEGEQYF. CDR3 sequence (DNA): TGTGCCAGCAGCTCTCTTGAGGGCGAGCAGTACTTC.

This clone was counted only a few times. V is TRBV7-9 and J is TRBJ2-7, with 7 bases identical to TRBD1. The V segment lost 0 bases and the J segment 6 bases; nucleotides outside the gene matches: 5. Germline V gene sequence: CDR1 SEHNR, CDR2 FQNEAQ (reference sequence). The CDR3 contains 14 residues. The DNA for the CDR3 is TGTGCCAGCAGCTTAGCGACAGGGCCTGGCGAGCAGTACTTC. Translation gives CASSLATGPGEQYF.

The chain employs TRBV27 and TRBJ2-7; a weak D match, TRBD1 (5 bases). There are 13 residues in the CDR3. Germline lookup yields CDR1 MNHEY and CDR2 SMNVEV (reference sequence). V lost 5 bases and J lost 5, with 13 bases in between. The CDR3 nucleotides read TGTGCCAGCAGTCCAGATCCGACAGACGAGCAGTACTTC. Translation gives CASSPDPTDEQYF.

V is TRBV5-4 and J is TRBJ2-7; 9 bases match TRBD1. The ends lost 0 bases at V and 3 bases at J; junction bases unmatched: 10. The V gene's germline CDR1 is SGHNT and CDR2 YYREEE (reference sequence). The CDR3 consists of 17 residues. This chain's CDR3 is CASSLDGVGTGRYEQYF. The CDR3 coding sequence is TGTGCCAGCAGCTTGGACGGGGTGGGGACAGGGCGCTACGAGCAGTACTTC.

V usage is TRBV5-1 and J usage is TRBJ2-1; 11 nucleotides match TRBD1. With 0 bases clipped from V and 6 bases from J, the junction kept 8 bases outside the gene matches. Germline values: CDR1 SGHRS, CDR2 YFSETQ. The CDR3 length is 17 residues. The CDR3: CASSLAPGTGGSNEQFF. The CDR3 DNA sequence: TGCGCCAGCAGCTTGGCCCCCGGGACAGGGGGGTCCAATGAGCAGTTCTTC.

This chain joins TRBV29-1 and TRBJ2-7; tentatively, D is TRBD1 (5 bases). The CDR3 runs to 11 residues. Between the trimmed V and J ends, which lost 4 bases and 3 bases, there was a span of 7 bases. CDR1 and CDR2 (germline): SQVTM, ANQGSEA. The CDR3 nucleotides are TGCAGCGTTGCCAGGGACTACGAGCAGTACTTC. Translated: CSVARDYEQYF.

The V gene is TRBV4-1, the J gene TRBJ1-2; TRBD1 is a possible D gene (6 bases). CDR3 length: 15 residues. The ends were cut back, 1 base at V and 4 bases at J, with 13 bases in the middle. Germline V CDR1 and CDR2: MGHRA, YSYEKL. The CDR3: CASSQGLPGVYGYTF. In DNA, the CDR3 is TGCGCCAGCAGCCAAGGTCTGCCAGGGGTCTATGGCTACACCTTC.

The CDR3 loop reads CAISEALTSTHEQFF. CDR3 nucleotides: TGTGCCATCAGTGAAGCCCTCACTAGCACTCATGAGCAGTTCTTC. The chain is built from TRBV10-3 and TRBJ2-1; TRBD2 is a possible D gene (6 bases). Per germline, CDR1 ENHRY and CDR2 SYGVKD. The CDR3 spans 15 residues. V shed 3 bases and J shed 8 bases, with 17 bases lying between them.

The rearrangement links TRBV18 to TRBJ2-7, with D perhaps matching TRBD2 (5 bases). The V gene lost 10 bases and the J gene lost 3 bases, with 28 bases spanning the gap. CDR1 and CDR2 from the germline V gene are KGHSH and LQKENI. This CDR3 is 17 amino acids long. CDR3 nucleotide sequence: TGTGCCACCGTCGAGGGTGGGCAAGTCCCCCCCTACTACGAGCAGTACTTC. It encodes CATVEGGQVPPYYEQYF.

The chain employs TRBV5-6 and TRBJ2-4, with 8 positions matching TRBD2. The CDR3 extends over 15 amino acids. CDR1 SGHDT and CDR2 YYEEEE come from the germline V gene. Trimming removed 4 bases from V and 7 bases from J; junction bases left unmatched: 10. Written as DNA, the CDR3 is TGTGCCAGCAGCCTGGGGGCGGGGGGCTCGAACATTCAGTACTTC. Protein sequence: CASSLGAGGSNIQYF.